This TCR beta chain was captured by sequencing in a study of vaccination and CD4 T cells after COVID-19. About the research overall: Collection of post-vaccine samples followed dose two by a median about 75 days, spanning a range of 14 to 241. No peptide, an HIV-1 Nef pool, or a CEFX pool was what each control culture received.

CD4+ T cells that had been cultured provided DNA sequenced with the Oncomine TCR Beta short-read assay. TCRdb re-called the PCR reads through MiXCR, storing one row per CDR3 protein. The table records several thousand distinct CDR3 sequences, roughly 40% of them present only once. With respect to this clonotype: What it binds is not known.

As to treatment: roughly ten-day PBMC culture with coronavirus spike peptide pools or control peptides (ViraFEST assay). Investigators obtained the unexposed donor's CD4+ T cells before the COVID-19 pandemic (2011-2018). Sequencing was done on a sample of CD4+ T cells from blood, cultured in vitro. This sequence was found in a human donor in good health.

CDR3 residues: CASSPWSNNEQFF. CDR3 nucleotides: TGTGCCAGCAGTCCTTGGAGTAACAATGAGCAGTTCTTC. This chain links TRBV27 with TRBJ2-1; D is unresolved. With 5 bases removed from V and 5 bases from J, the gap between germline ends came to 10 bases. The CDR3 has 13 residues. Germline V gene lookup returns CDR1 MNHEY and CDR2 SMNVEV (reference sequence).